The 25 T cell receptor beta chains below all came from one sample that was sequenced in a study of control samples from healthy donors and cancer patients. Using immunoSEQ multiplex PCR, the repertoire was profiled, and TCRdb retains in-frame clones only, with some absent. The data contain 18,000 or so clones, about 86% of them singletons. The sample consisted of PBMCs. The receptor source for this set is a woman in her sixties or seventies with colorectal cancer.

This chain joins TRBV6-5 and TRBJ2-7; a weak D match, TRBD2 (6 bases). The CDR3 length is 15 residues. With 0 bases removed from V and 1 base from J, the gap between germline ends came to 10 bases. The germline V gene has CDR1 MNHEY and CDR2 SVGAGI. CDR3 in amino acids: CASSYSGGISYEQYF. The CDR3 DNA is TGTGCCAGCAGTTACTCGGGAGGTATTTCCTACGAGCAGTACTTC.

This chain uses TRBV4-2 with TRBJ2-5; the D gene is possibly TRBD2 (6 bases). In germline, CDR1 is LGHNA, CDR2 YNFKEQ. Deletions cut 1 base from V and 5 bases from J, with 23 bases between. The CDR3 consists of 18 residues. Here the CDR3 reads CASSQVGGTQLDRETQYF. As DNA, the CDR3 is TGTGCCAGCAGCCAAGTGGGCGGGACCCAGCTTGATCGGGAGACCCAGTACTTC.

The V and J genes are TRBV7-9 and TRBJ2-1; 8 bases line up with TRBD2. V shed 1 base and J 4 bases; nucleotides not matched to a gene: 6. Germline V gene lookup returns CDR1 SEHNR and CDR2 FQNEAQ (reference sequence). This CDR3 region has 16 residues. The DNA for the CDR3 is TGTGCCAGCAGCTTAGGTACGGGAGGGCCGTACAATGAGCAGTTCTTC. Its protein product is CASSLGTGGPYNEQFF. Filled out from reference TRBV7-9 and TRBJ2-1, the complete variable domain reads DTGVSQNPRHKITKRGQNVTFRCDPISEHNRLYWYRQTLGQGPEFLTYFQNEAQLEKSRLLSDRFSAERPKGSFSTLEIQRTEQGDSAMYLCASSLGTGGPYNEQFFGPGTRLTVL.

J is TRBJ1-2 and V is TRBV4-1, with 7 nucleotides matching TRBD1. This CDR3 comprises 14 residues. The V segment lost 5 bases and the J segment 3 bases; nucleotides outside the gene matches: 6. Germline assignment: CDR1 MGHRA and CDR2 YSYEKL. DNA for the CDR3: TGCGCCAGCAGCTACCTCGACAGGGACTATGGCTACACCTTC. It encodes CASSYLDRDYGYTF.

The chain links TRBV7-2 to TRBJ2-5; TRBD1 or TRBD2 may be the D gene (6 bases each). The germline V gene has CDR1 SGHTA and CDR2 FQGNSA. CDR3 length: 14 amino acids. V dropped 4 bases and J dropped 5 bases, with 14 bases sitting between them. This CDR3 reads CASSYRGAGETQYF. In DNA form, the CDR3 reads TGTGCCAGCAGCTATAGGGGGGCCGGGGAGACCCAGTACTTC.

This rearrangement joins TRBV4-2 to TRBJ2-7; 8 nucleotides agree with TRBD1. The CDR3 contains 14 residues. Germline CDR1 is LGHNA and CDR2 is YNFKEQ. Unmatched junction bases numbered 4, after V lost 4 bases and J lost 2 bases. The CDR3 DNA reads as TGTGCCAGCAGCCCGACAGGGGCTGCCTACGAGCAGTACTTC. Residues: CASSPTGAAYEQYF.

The rearrangement joins TRBV4-1 to TRBJ1-1; 7 nucleotides align to TRBD1. Germline loops: CDR1 MGHRA, CDR2 YSYEKL. The CDR3 loop spans 16 amino acids. Unmatched junction bases numbered 7, after V lost 2 bases and J lost 1 base. The CDR3 spells CASSQPQGGGNTEAFF. The CDR3 DNA follows: TGCGCCAGCAGCCAACCCCAGGGGGGAGGGAACACTGAAGCTTTCTTT.

This clone has just one count. This sequence joins TRBV6-1 and TRBJ1-5; no reliable D call. The V gene lost 3 bases and the J gene lost 0 bases, with 6 bases spanning the gap. The CDR3 length is 14 residues. CDR1 is MNHNS, CDR2 SASEGT, per germline. The CDR3: CASSDGYSNQPQHF. The CDR3 bases are TGTGCCAGCAGTGACGGATATAGCAATCAGCCCCAGCATTTT.

This CDR3 is CASSREGRADTQYF. CDR3 sequence (DNA): TGTGCCAGCAGTCGGGAGGGCCGGGCAGATACGCAGTATTTT. The gene calls are TRBV27 and TRBJ2-3, with 8 bases lining up with TRBD2. This CDR3 contains 14 residues. The germline CDR1 and CDR2 sequences are MNHEY and SMNVEV (reference sequence). The ends lost 5 bases at V and 4 bases at J; junction bases unmatched: 5.

In this sample, this clone turned up once. This chain uses TRBV5-8 with TRBJ1-4; 11 nucleotides align to TRBD1. This CDR3 contains 14 residues. Germline V gene data show CDR1 as SGHTS and CDR2 as YDEGEE. The trim removed 3 bases at V and 8 bases at J, leaving 3 bases unmatched. For the CDR3, the DNA is TGTGCCAGCAGCTGGGACAGGGGGAGGGAAAAACTGTTTTTT. Its protein product is CASSWDRGREKLFF.

The chain carries TRBV19 and TRBJ1-5; perhaps TRBD1 as D (5 bases). Per the germline V gene, CDR1 is LNHDA and CDR2 is SQIVND (reference sequence). CDR3 length: 18 residues. The ends were cut back, 0 bases at V and 0 bases at J, with 15 bases in the middle. CDR3 bases: TGTGCCAGTAGTATAGATAGGTGGGGGGAATATAGCAATCAGCCCCAGCATTTT. It specifies CASSIDRWGEYSNQPQHF.

The chain links TRBV4-1 to TRBJ2-3, with D possibly being TRBD1 (5 bases). The CDR3 consists of 15 residues. Trimming took 0 bases from V and 4 from J, leaving 11 bases between them. Germline assignment: CDR1 MGHRA and CDR2 YSYEKL. CDR3 in DNA: TGCGCCAGCAGCCAAGATGGGGCAGTCCCAGATACGCAGTATTTT. This gives the protein CASSQDGAVPDTQYF.

This sequence joins TRBV15 and TRBJ2-7, with a tentative D call TRBD2 (5 bases). The CDR3 is 15 residues long. V was clipped by 0 bases and J by 0 bases, with 9 bases between them. Germline CDR1 reads LNHNV; CDR2 reads YYDKDF (reference sequence). CDR3: CATSREDLISYEQYF. The DNA for the CDR3 is TGTGCCACCAGCAGAGAGGACTTGATCTCCTACGAGCAGTACTTC.

V usage is TRBV6-5 and J usage is TRBJ1-2, with TRBD1 matching 9 bases. Germline-derived CDR1 and CDR2 are MNHEY and SVGAGI. The J segment lost 4 bases and the V segment lost 6 bases, leaving 3 bases of the junction unmatched. This CDR3 is 13 amino acids long. As DNA, the CDR3 is TGTGCCAGCAGCGGGACAGGGACCTATGGCTACACCTTC. Amino acids: CASSGTGTYGYTF.

This chain joins TRBV11-2 and TRBJ1-1; the D gene is possibly TRBD1 (5 bases). CDR1 and CDR2 from the germline V gene are SGHAT and FQNNGV. The CDR3 spans 15 residues. Trimming pared 1 base from V and 1 base from J, leaving 10 bases between. CDR3 nucleotide sequence: TGTGCCAGCAGCTTAGGCGGGACGGCGAACACTGAAGCTTTCTTT. It is translated as CASSLGGTANTEAFF.

The chain recombines TRBV10-3 with TRBJ2-7; 7 bases fit TRBD1. The junction had 9 bases not matched to a gene; V was cut back by 2 bases and J by 2 bases. CDR1 and CDR2 from the germline V gene are ENHRY and SYGVKD. The CDR3 runs to 16 residues. CDR3 in amino acids: CAISEPGQLGAYEQYF. In DNA form, the CDR3 reads TGTGCCATCAGTGAGCCGGGACAGCTCGGGGCCTACGAGCAGTACTTC.

The chain couples TRBV19 to TRBJ2-3; 11 nucleotides line up with TRBD2. With 3 bases clipped from V and 5 bases from J, the junction kept 7 bases outside the gene matches. The CDR3 is 16 amino acids. CDR1 LNHDA and CDR2 SQIVND come from the germline V gene (reference sequence). DNA for the CDR3: TGTGCCAGTAGTATGCTAGCGGGGGGCCAGGGAGATACGCAGTATTTT. Residues: CASSMLAGGQGDTQYF. The whole variable domain, remainder taken from reference TRBV19 and TRBJ2-3, is DGGITQSPKYLFRKEGQNVTLSCEQNLNHDAMYWYRQDPGQGLRLIYYSQIVNDFQKGDIAEGYSVSREKKESFPLTVTSAQKNPTAFYLCASSMLAGGQGDTQYFGPGTRLTVL.

This chain uses TRBV9 with TRBJ2-5; D is possibly TRBD1 (5 bases). The CDR3 sequence is 14 residues long. V was trimmed by 0 bases and J by 5 bases, leaving 11 bases between them. Germline V gives CDR1 SGDLS, CDR2 YYNGEE. The CDR3 DNA reads TGTGCCAGCAGCGTAGGGGGCACTCGGGAGACCCAGTACTTC. Protein product: CASSVGGTRETQYF.

This chain joins TRBV5-1 and TRBJ2-2; D not resolved. Germline CDR1 reads SGHRS; CDR2 reads YFSETQ. The CDR3 totals 14 residues. V was trimmed by 1 base and J by 3 bases, leaving 7 bases between them. CDR3 in amino acids: CASSLNGHTGELFF. The DNA for the CDR3 is TGCGCCAGCAGCTTGAACGGGCACACCGGGGAGCTGTTTTTT.

The chain recombines TRBV6-6 with TRBJ1-2; D is unclear. V was trimmed by 5 bases and J by 7 bases, leaving 14 bases between them. This CDR3 has 13 residues. Per the germline V gene, CDR1 is MNHNY and CDR2 is SVGAGI (reference sequence). CDR3 nucleotide sequence: TGTGCCAGCAGTCTCGACCTAGGAGGTGGCTACACCTTC. This encodes CASSLDLGGGYTF.

CDR3 DNA sequence: TGTGCCAGCGCCACTAGCGGGAGGTTGGATGAGCAGTTCTTC. Protein product: CASATSGRLDEQFF. The chain carries TRBV18 and TRBJ2-1, with 12 bases that match TRBD2. V dropped 8 bases and J dropped 8; count of bases not matched to a gene: 7. CDR3 length: 14 amino acids. The germline V gene encodes CDR1 KGHSH and CDR2 LQKENI.

This sequence joins TRBV4-3 and TRBJ1-4; D gene ambiguous. Deletions cut 1 base from V and 2 bases from J, with 5 bases between. The germline V gene encodes CDR1 LGHNA and CDR2 YSLEER. CDR3 size: 14 residues. In DNA, the CDR3 is TGCGCCAGCAGCCAAGGTCGCACTAATGAAAAACTGTTTTTT. As protein: CASSQGRTNEKLFF.

The chain combines TRBV6-5 with TRBJ2-7; 7 positions agree with TRBD1. Germline V gene lookup returns CDR1 MNHEY and CDR2 SVGAGI. This CDR3 comprises 14 residues. The V gene end was trimmed by 6 bases and the J gene end by 1 base; junction bases not matched to a gene: 6. CDR3 DNA: TGTGCCAGCAGCCCCGGGACAGCTTCCTACGAGCAGTACTTC. Translation: CASSPGTASYEQYF.

The V call is TRBV19, the J call TRBJ1-1, with 7 bases lining up with TRBD1. There are 16 residues in the CDR3. The germline gives CDR1 LNHDA, CDR2 SQIVND (reference sequence). Trimming removed 2 bases from V and 3 bases from J; junction bases left unmatched: 9. The CDR3 sequence: CASSIWSTGRDTEAFF. DNA of the CDR3: TGTGCCAGTAGTATATGGTCGACAGGGCGTGACACTGAAGCTTTCTTT.

This clone is a singleton in its sample. The junction differs from germline at one of its ends, possibly a read error. The V call is TRBV19, the J call TRBJ2-2; a possible D gene is TRBD1 (6 bases). The CDR3 is made up of 15 amino acids. From germline, CDR1 is LNHDA and CDR2 SQIVND (reference sequence). CDR3 bases: TGTGCCAGTAGTATGAAGTCTAGGGGGAACCGGGGAGCTGTTTTT. Its protein product is CASSMKSRGNRGAVF.